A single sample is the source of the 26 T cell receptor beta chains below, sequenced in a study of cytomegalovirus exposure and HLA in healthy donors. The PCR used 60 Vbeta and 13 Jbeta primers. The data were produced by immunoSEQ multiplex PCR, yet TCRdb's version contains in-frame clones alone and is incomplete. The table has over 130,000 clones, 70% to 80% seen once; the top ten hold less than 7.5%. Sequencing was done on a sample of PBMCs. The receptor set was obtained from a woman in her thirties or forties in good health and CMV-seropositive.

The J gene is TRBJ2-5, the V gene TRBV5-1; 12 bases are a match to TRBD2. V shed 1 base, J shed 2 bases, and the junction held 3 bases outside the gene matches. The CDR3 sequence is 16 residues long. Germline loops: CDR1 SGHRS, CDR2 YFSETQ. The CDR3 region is CASSLSTSGRQETQYF. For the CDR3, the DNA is TGCGCCAGCAGCTTGAGTACTAGCGGGAGGCAAGAGACCCAGTACTTC.

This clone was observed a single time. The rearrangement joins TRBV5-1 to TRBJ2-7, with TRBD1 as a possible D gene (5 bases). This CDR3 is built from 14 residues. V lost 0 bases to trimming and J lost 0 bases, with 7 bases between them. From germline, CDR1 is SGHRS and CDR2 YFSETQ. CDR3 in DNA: TGCGCCAGCAGCTTGGGACAGACCTCCTACGAGCAGTACTTC. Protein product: CASSLGQTSYEQYF. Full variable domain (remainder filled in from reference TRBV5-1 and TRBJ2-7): KAGVTQTPRYLIKTRGQQVTLSCSPISGHRSVSWYQQTPGQGLQFLFEYFSETQRNKGNFPGRFSGRQFSNSRSEMNVSTLELGDSALYLCASSLGQTSYEQYFGPGTRLTVT.

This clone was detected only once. The CDR3 is CASSYGGGETQYF. In DNA, the CDR3 is TGTGCCAGCAGTTACGGCGGGGGAGAGACCCAGTACTTC. The rearrangement links TRBV6-6 to TRBJ2-5, with 7 bases matching TRBD2. J was trimmed by 4 bases and V by 2 bases; bases with no gene match: 1. This CDR3 contains 13 residues. The germline CDR1 and CDR2 sequences are MNHNY and SVGAGI (reference sequence).

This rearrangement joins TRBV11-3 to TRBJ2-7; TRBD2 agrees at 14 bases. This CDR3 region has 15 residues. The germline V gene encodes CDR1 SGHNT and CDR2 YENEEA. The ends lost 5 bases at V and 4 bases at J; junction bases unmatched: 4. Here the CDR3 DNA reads TGTGCCAGCAGCAAAGGGACTAGCGGGAGATACGAGCAGTACTTC. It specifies CASSKGTSGRYEQYF. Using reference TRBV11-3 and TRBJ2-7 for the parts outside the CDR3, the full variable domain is EAGVVQSPRYKIIEKKQPVAFWCNPISGHNTLYWYLQNLGQGPELLIRYENEEAVDDSQLPKDRFSAERLKGVDSTLKIQPAELGDSAVYLCASSKGTSGRYEQYFGPGTRLTVT.

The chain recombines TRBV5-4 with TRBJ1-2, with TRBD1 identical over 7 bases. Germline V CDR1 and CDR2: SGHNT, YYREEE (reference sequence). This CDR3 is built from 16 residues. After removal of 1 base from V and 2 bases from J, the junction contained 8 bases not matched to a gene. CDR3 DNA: TGTGCCAGCAGCTTGTATGGGTCAGGGGGGAACTATGGCTACACCTTC. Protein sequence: CASSLYGSGGNYGYTF.

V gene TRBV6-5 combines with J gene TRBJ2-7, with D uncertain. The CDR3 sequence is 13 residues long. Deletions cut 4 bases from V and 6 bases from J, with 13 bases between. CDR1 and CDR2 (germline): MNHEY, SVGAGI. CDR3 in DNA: TGTGCCAGCAGTTCCTACGGGTCGGGCGAGCAGTACTTC. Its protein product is CASSSYGSGEQYF.

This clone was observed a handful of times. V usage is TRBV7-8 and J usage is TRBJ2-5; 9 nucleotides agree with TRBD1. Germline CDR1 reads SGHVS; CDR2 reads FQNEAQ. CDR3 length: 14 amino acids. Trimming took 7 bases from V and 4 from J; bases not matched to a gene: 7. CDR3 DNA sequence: TGTGCCAGCAATATACAGGGGGCGGGAGAGACCCAGTACTTC. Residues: CASNIQGAGETQYF.

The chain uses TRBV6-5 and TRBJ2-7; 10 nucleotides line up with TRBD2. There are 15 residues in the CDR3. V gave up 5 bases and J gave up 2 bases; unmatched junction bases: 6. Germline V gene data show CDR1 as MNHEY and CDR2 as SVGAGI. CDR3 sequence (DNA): TGTGCCAGCAGTGCTTGGACTAGCGGAACCTACGAGCAGTACTTC. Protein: CASSAWTSGTYEQYF.

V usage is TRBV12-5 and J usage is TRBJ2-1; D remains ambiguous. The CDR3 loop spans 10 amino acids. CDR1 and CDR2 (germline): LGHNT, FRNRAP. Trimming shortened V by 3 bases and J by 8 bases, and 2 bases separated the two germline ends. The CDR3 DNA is TGTGCTAGTGGTTTCTATGAGCAGTTCTTC. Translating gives CASGFYEQFF. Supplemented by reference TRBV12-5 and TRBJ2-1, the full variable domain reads DARVTQTPRHKVTEMGQEVTMRCQPILGHNTVFWYRQTMMQGLELLAYFRNRAPLDDSGMPKDRFSAEMPDATLATLKIQPSEPRDSAVYFCASGFYEQFFGPGTRLTVL.

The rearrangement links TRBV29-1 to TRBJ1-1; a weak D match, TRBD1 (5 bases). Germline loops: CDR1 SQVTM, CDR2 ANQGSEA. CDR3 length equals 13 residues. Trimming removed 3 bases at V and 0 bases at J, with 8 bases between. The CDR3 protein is CSVETDMNTEAFF. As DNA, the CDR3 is TGCAGCGTTGAGACAGACATGAACACTGAAGCTTTCTTT.

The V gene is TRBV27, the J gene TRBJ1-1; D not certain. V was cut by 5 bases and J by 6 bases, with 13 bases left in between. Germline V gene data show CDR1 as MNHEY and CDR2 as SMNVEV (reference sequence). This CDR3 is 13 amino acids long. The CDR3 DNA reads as TGTGCCAGCAGTGCCGACCCAGAGGCTGAAGCTTTCTTT. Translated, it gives CASSADPEAEAFF.

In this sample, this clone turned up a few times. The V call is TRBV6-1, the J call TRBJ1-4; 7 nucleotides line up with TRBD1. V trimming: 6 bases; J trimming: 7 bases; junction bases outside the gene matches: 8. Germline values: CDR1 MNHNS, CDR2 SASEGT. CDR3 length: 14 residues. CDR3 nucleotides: TGTGCCAGCAGCTGGTCGAGGGGGCCTGAAAAACTGTTTTTT. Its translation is CASSWSRGPEKLFF.

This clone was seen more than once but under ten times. The CDR3 here is CASSLETSGGETQYF. DNA for the CDR3: TGTGCCAGCAGCTTAGAGACTAGCGGAGGGGAGACCCAGTACTTC. The chain couples TRBV7-8 to TRBJ2-5; 9 bases line up with TRBD2. The germline V gene encodes CDR1 SGHVS and CDR2 FQNEAQ. The V and J ends lost 1 base and 5 bases, in that order; junction bases with no gene match: 5. The CDR3 length is 15 residues.

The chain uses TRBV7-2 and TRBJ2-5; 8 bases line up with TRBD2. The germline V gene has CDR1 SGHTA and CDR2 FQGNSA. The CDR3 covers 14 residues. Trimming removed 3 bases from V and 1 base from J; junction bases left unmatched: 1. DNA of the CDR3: TGTGCCAGCAGCTTTAGCGGGATCCAAGAGACCCAGTACTTC. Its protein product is CASSFSGIQETQYF.

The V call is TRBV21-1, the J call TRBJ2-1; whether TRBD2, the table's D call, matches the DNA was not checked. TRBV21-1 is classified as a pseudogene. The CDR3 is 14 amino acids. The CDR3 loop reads CASSIATLYNEQFF. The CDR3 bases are TGTGCCAGCAGCATCGCTACCCTGTACAATGAGCAGTTCTTC.

Here the CDR3 reads CSVRGTSFSYEQFF. CDR3 DNA sequence: TGCAGCGTTAGGGGGACTAGCTTCTCGTATGAGCAGTTCTTC. J is TRBJ2-1 and V is TRBV29-1; 9 bases align to TRBD2. Looked up from germline, CDR1 is SQVTM and CDR2 is ANQGSEA. Losses at the gene ends were 5 bases for V and 8 bases for J; bases not matched to a gene: 10. This CDR3 has 14 residues.

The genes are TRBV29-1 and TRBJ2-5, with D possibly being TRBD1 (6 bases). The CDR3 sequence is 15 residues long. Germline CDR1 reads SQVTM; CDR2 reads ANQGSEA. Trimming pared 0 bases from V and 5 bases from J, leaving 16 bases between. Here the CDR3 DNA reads TGCAGCGTTGAAGATGTTGGGGGCGCCCGGGAGACCCAGTACTTC. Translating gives CSVEDVGGARETQYF.

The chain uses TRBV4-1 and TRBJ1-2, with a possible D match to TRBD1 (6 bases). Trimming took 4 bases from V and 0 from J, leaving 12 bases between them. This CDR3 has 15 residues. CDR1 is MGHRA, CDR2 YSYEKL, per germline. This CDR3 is CASSPRQEPNYGYTF. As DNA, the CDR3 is TGCGCCAGCAGCCCAAGACAGGAACCTAACTATGGCTACACCTTC.

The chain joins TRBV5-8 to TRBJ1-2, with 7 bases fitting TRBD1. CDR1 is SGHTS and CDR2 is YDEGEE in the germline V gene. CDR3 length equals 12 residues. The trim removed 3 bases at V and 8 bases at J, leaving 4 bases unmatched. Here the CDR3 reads CASSYDREGYTF. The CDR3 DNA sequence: TGTGCCAGCAGCTACGACAGGGAGGGCTACACCTTC. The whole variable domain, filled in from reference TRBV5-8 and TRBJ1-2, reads EAGVTQSPTHLIKTRGQQATLRCSPISGHTSVYWYQQALGLGLQFLLWYDEGEERNRGNFPPRFSGRQFPNYSSELNVNALELEDSALYLCASSYDREGYTFGSGTRLTVV.

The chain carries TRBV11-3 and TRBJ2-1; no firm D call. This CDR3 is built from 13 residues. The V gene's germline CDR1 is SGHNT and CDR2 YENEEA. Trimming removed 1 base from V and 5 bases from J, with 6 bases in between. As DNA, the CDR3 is TGTGCCAGCAGCTTAGCACGAGACAATGAGCAGTTCTTC. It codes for CASSLARDNEQFF.

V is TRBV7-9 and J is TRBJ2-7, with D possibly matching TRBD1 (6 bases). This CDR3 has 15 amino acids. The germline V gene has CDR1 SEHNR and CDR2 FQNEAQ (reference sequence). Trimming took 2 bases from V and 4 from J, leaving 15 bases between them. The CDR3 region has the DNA TGTGCCAGCAGCTTATCCGGCAGGGGTGGATACGAGCAGTACTTC. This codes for CASSLSGRGGYEQYF.

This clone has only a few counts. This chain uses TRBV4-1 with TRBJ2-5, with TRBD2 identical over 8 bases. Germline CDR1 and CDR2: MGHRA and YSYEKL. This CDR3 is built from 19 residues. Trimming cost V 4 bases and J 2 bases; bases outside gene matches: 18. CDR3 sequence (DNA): TGCGCCAGCAGCCTGCGATCTTGGGGGGCTAGCGGGCATCAAGAGACCCAGTACTTC. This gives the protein CASSLRSWGASGHQETQYF.

DNA of the CDR3: TGTGCCAGCCGCCCCCGGACAGGGAAAAGCACAGATACGCAGTATTTT. It encodes CASRPRTGKSTDTQYF. The V call is TRBV2, the J call TRBJ2-3; 8 nucleotides align to TRBD1. From germline, CDR1 is SNHLY and CDR2 FYNNEI. The CDR3 totals 16 residues. V was clipped by 8 bases and J by 0 bases; unmatched bases: 10.

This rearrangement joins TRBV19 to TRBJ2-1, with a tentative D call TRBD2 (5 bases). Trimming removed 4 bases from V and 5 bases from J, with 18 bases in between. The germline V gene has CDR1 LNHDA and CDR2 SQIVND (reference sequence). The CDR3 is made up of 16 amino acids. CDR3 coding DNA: TGTGCCAGTAGTAGTAGGGAGCAGGCTCCTGACAATGAGCAGTTCTTC. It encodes CASSSREQAPDNEQFF.

Here the CDR3 reads CASSLGAGGVWETQYF. In DNA form, the CDR3 reads TGTGCCAGCAGCTTAGGGGCAGGGGGCGTTTGGGAGACCCAGTACTTC. This chain joins TRBV7-9 and TRBJ2-5; 8 nucleotides agree with TRBD1. V gave up 1 base and J gave up 5 bases; unmatched junction bases: 9. This CDR3 has 16 residues. Germline assignment: CDR1 SEHNR and CDR2 FQNEAQ (reference sequence). Supplemented by reference TRBV7-9 and TRBJ2-5, the full variable domain reads DTGVSQNPRHKITKRGQNVTFRCDPISEHNRLYWYRQTLGQGPEFLTYFQNEAQLEKSRLLSDRFSAERPKGSFSTLEIQRTEQGDSAMYLCASSLGAGGVWETQYFGPGTRLLVL.

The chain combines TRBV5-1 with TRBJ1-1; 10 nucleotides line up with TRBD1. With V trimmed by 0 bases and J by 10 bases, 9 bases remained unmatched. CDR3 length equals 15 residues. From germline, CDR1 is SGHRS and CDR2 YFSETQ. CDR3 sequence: CASSLENPGQGTAFF. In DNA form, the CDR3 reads TGCGCCAGCAGCTTGGAAAATCCGGGACAGGGGACAGCTTTCTTT.